These 31 T cell receptor beta chains came from one sample sequenced in a study of cytomegalovirus exposure and HLA in healthy donors. It was with 60 Vbeta and 13 Jbeta primers that the PCR ran. Assay: immunoSEQ multiplex PCR; the TCRdb copy retains only in-frame clones and omits some. The sample carries about 160,000 clones, 80% to 85% recorded once. Specimen: PBMCs. Receptors were obtained from a human donor in good health.

The chain is built from TRBV5-6 and TRBJ2-3; 7 bases are a match to TRBD1. The CDR3 spans 15 residues. Germline CDR1 SGHDT, CDR2 YYEEEE. V gave up 2 bases and J gave up 3 bases; unmatched junction bases: 6. The chain's CDR3 is CASSFLDRPTDTQYF. The CDR3 coding sequence is TGTGCCAGCAGCTTTCTGGACAGGCCTACAGATACGCAGTATTTT. The complete variable domain, with remaining parts taken from reference TRBV5-6 and TRBJ2-3, reads DAGVTQSPTHLIKTRGQQVTLRCSPKSGHDTVSWYQQALGQGPQFIFQYYEEEERQRGNFPDRFSGHQFPNYSSELNVNALLLGDSALYLCASSFLDRPTDTQYFGPGTRLTVL.

V gene TRBV4-3 combines with J gene TRBJ1-3; TRBD1 might be the D (6 bases). Trimming removed 0 bases at V and 0 bases at J, with 9 bases between. The CDR3 consists of 16 residues. Germline CDR1 LGHNA, CDR2 YSLEER. The CDR3 loop is CASSQDWGRSGNTIYF. The CDR3 bases are TGCGCCAGCAGCCAAGACTGGGGGCGCTCTGGAAACACCATATATTTT.

The chain has TRBV19 and TRBJ1-2, with 8 bases fitting TRBD1. Trimming removed 3 bases from V and 2 bases from J; junction bases left unmatched: 2. The germline CDR1 and CDR2 sequences are LNHDA and SQIVND (reference sequence). This CDR3 has 14 residues. The CDR3: CASSIQGANYGYTF. CDR3 sequence (DNA): TGTGCCAGTAGTATTCAGGGGGCAAACTATGGCTACACCTTC.

V and J are TRBV2 and TRBJ1-4, with 8 positions matching TRBD1. The CDR3 covers 15 residues. The V and J ends lost 5 bases and 3 bases, in that order; junction bases with no gene match: 5. Looked up from germline, CDR1 is SNHLY and CDR2 is FYNNEI. The CDR3 DNA reads TGTGCCAGCAGTCAGGACAGGGAGGCTAATGAAAAACTGTTTTTT. This translates into CASSQDREANEKLFF.

This clone was observed a few times. This chain joins TRBV7-3 and TRBJ2-2, with D possibly being TRBD2 (6 bases). In germline, CDR1 is SGHTA, CDR2 FQGTGA. The CDR3 runs 17 residues. V was clipped by 3 bases and J by 2 bases, with 16 bases between them. The CDR3 reads CASSLFRSGTNTGELFF. Here the CDR3 DNA reads TGTGCCAGCAGCTTGTTTAGGTCCGGGACTAACACCGGGGAGCTGTTTTTT.

The chain employs TRBV7-8 and TRBJ1-6, with D maybe TRBD1 (5 bases). Per germline, CDR1 SGHVS and CDR2 FQNEAQ. This CDR3 has 13 amino acids. Trimming removed 5 bases from V and 8 bases from J, with 10 bases in between. The CDR3, as DNA: TGTGCCAGCAGCCCGACCAGGGATTCACCCCTCCACTTT. Encoded protein: CASSPTRDSPLHF.

This clone is a singleton in its sample. This sequence joins TRBV27 and TRBJ2-2; TRBD2 aligns across 8 bases. CDR3 length: 15 amino acids. The V gene end was trimmed by 3 bases and the J gene end by 4 bases; junction bases not matched to a gene: 4. Germline CDR1 reads MNHEY; CDR2 reads SMNVEV (reference sequence). CDR3 DNA sequence: TGTGCCAGCAGTTTGGAGCTAGCGGGCACCGGGGAGCTGTTTTTT. Its protein is CASSLELAGTGELFF.

The V call is TRBV4-3, the J call TRBJ2-5; D may be TRBD2 (6 bases). This CDR3 has 13 amino acids. The germline V and J ends were trimmed by 4 bases and 1 base, with 7 bases remaining between them. Per germline, CDR1 LGHNA and CDR2 YSLEER. The CDR3 DNA follows: TGCGCCAGCAGCCGGGACTTCCAAGAGACCCAGTACTTC. Encoded protein: CASSRDFQETQYF.

The J gene is TRBJ2-7, the V gene TRBV7-6; D possibly corresponds to TRBD2 (5 bases). The CDR3 loop spans 12 amino acids. Germline V CDR1 and CDR2: SGHVS, FNYEAQ. V lost 5 bases to trimming and J lost 2 bases, with 7 bases between them. CDR3 sequence reads: CASSAGTYEQYF. The CDR3 nucleotides read TGTGCCAGCAGCGCCGGGACCTACGAGCAGTACTTC.

The chain is built from TRBV2 and TRBJ2-1, with D perhaps matching TRBD1 (5 bases). This CDR3 is 13 amino acids long. CDR1 and CDR2 (germline): SNHLY, FYNNEI. Trimming shortened V by 7 bases and J by 7 bases, and 14 bases separated the two germline ends. For the CDR3, the DNA is TGTGCCAGCACCAAGCGACCAGGGAATGAGCAGTTCTTC. It encodes CASTKRPGNEQFF.

The chain has TRBV19 and TRBJ1-6; 10 nucleotides match TRBD1. This CDR3 has 16 residues. Germline V lookup: CDR1 LNHDA, CDR2 SQIVND (reference sequence). With V trimmed by 5 bases and J by 7 bases, 8 bases remained unmatched. CDR3 in DNA: TGTGCCAGTAGTTGGGGCCGGGACAGGGGCAATTCACCCCTCCACTTT. The encoded protein is CASSWGRDRGNSPLHF. Full variable domain (remainder filled in from reference TRBV19 and TRBJ1-6): DGGITQSPKYLFRKEGQNVTLSCEQNLNHDAMYWYRQDPGQGLRLIYYSQIVNDFQKGDIAEGYSVSREKKESFPLTVTSAQKNPTAFYLCASSWGRDRGNSPLHFGNGTRLTVT.

The count of this clone is one. This chain joins TRBV4-1 and TRBJ2-1, with D perhaps matching TRBD1 (5 bases). The germline V and J ends were trimmed by 4 bases and 15 bases, with 16 bases remaining between them. Germline lookup yields CDR1 MGHRA and CDR2 YSYEKL. CDR3 size: 12 residues. CDR3 coding DNA: TGCGCCAGCAGCCCCTTAGGCAGGGATAGGTTCTTC. This sequence encodes CASSPLGRDRFF.

On this clone: Other nucleotide sequences in the sample specify the same CDR3. V is TRBV4-2 and J is TRBJ2-3; 11 nucleotides line up with TRBD2. Unmatched junction bases numbered 6, after V lost 4 bases and J lost 3 bases. CDR1 is LGHNA and CDR2 is YNFKEQ in the germline V gene. The CDR3 has 16 amino acids. DNA for the CDR3: TGTGCCAGCAGCCCCAGACTAGCGGGGTTGACAGATACGCAGTATTTT. Translated: CASSPRLAGLTDTQYF.

V is TRBV12-5 and J is TRBJ1-1, with a possible D match to TRBD1 (5 bases). CDR1 is LGHNT, CDR2 FRNRAP, per germline. This CDR3 has 14 residues. Trimming took 2 bases from V and 5 from J, leaving 12 bases between them. CDR3 DNA: TGTGCTAGTGGTTTGCAAGGGGCGAGGACTGAAGCTTTCTTT. It encodes CASGLQGARTEAFF.

This clone was found once. The chain couples TRBV4-1 to TRBJ2-7, with D perhaps TRBD2 (6 bases). V was shortened by 2 bases and J by 5 bases, with 10 bases between the two germline ends. The V gene's germline CDR1 is MGHRA and CDR2 YSYEKL. CDR3 length equals 13 residues. The CDR3 here is CASSQSGEDEQYF. CDR3 bases: TGCGCCAGCAGCCAATCGGGGGAAGACGAGCAGTACTTC.

This clone came up a few times. This rearrangement joins TRBV9 to TRBJ2-5; D might be TRBD2 (7 bases). The CDR3 contains 15 residues. Germline V CDR1 and CDR2: SGDLS, YYNGEE. Trimming took off 4 bases at V and 2 bases at J, with 15 bases between the two ends. The CDR3: CASSPGGGGQETQYF. CDR3 coding DNA: TGTGCCAGCAGCCCCGGAGGGGGGGGTCAAGAGACCCAGTACTTC.

V usage is TRBV5-4 and J usage is TRBJ2-1, with D possibly being TRBD2 (5 bases). CDR3 length: 14 amino acids. CDR1 and CDR2 (germline): SGHNT, YYREEE (reference sequence). The germline V and J ends were trimmed by 4 bases and 8 bases, with 16 bases remaining between them. CDR3 amino acids: CASSPDWRLDEQFF. In nucleotides, the CDR3 is TGTGCCAGCAGCCCCGACTGGAGGCTCGATGAGCAGTTCTTC.

V and J are TRBV5-6 and TRBJ2-7; 8 bases align to TRBD2. This CDR3 spans 15 amino acids. V lost 2 bases, J lost 0 bases, and 4 bases stayed unmatched. Germline-derived CDR1 and CDR2 are SGHDT and YYEEEE. CDR3 loop: CASSFGGTSSYEQYF. The CDR3 nucleotides are TGTGCCAGCAGCTTCGGAGGGACTAGCTCCTACGAGCAGTACTTC. The variable domain in full, with the rest retrieved from reference TRBV5-6 and TRBJ2-7, is DAGVTQSPTHLIKTRGQQVTLRCSPKSGHDTVSWYQQALGQGPQFIFQYYEEEERQRGNFPDRFSGHQFPNYSSELNVNALLLGDSALYLCASSFGGTSSYEQYFGPGTRLTVT.

This rearrangement joins TRBV9 to TRBJ1-6; 8 bases line up with TRBD1. The CDR3 runs to 19 residues. Trimming removed 3 bases from V and 0 bases from J; junction bases left unmatched: 11. Germline V gene lookup returns CDR1 SGDLS and CDR2 YYNGEE. The CDR3 region is CASSGKWTGKSSYNSPLHF. In nucleotides, the CDR3 is TGTGCCAGCAGCGGGAAATGGACAGGGAAAAGCTCCTATAATTCACCCCTCCACTTT.

V is TRBV19 and J is TRBJ2-1, with TRBD2 as a possible D gene (7 bases). The CDR3 consists of 14 residues. The germline CDR1 and CDR2 sequences are LNHDA and SQIVND (reference sequence). V was cut by 1 base and J by 7 bases, with 11 bases left in between. For the CDR3, the DNA is TGTGCCAGTAGTATAGGGGGGGGCAAGAATGAGCAGTTCTTC. Translated: CASSIGGGKNEQFF.

This sequence joins TRBV6-6 and TRBJ1-2, with a tentative D call TRBD1 (5 bases). The CDR3 covers 15 residues. Germline-derived CDR1 and CDR2 are MNHNY and SVGAGI (reference sequence). Trimming took off 0 bases at V and 6 bases at J, with 14 bases between the two ends. This CDR3 reads CASSYSPRGENGYTF. For the CDR3, the DNA is TGTGCCAGCAGTTACTCGCCCCGGGGGGAGAATGGCTACACCTTC.

The rearrangement uses TRBV29-1 and TRBJ2-7; no reliable D call. V shed 5 bases and J shed 3 bases, with 8 bases lying between them. CDR3 length: 11 amino acids. CDR1 and CDR2 from the germline V gene are SQVTM and ANQGSEA. CDR3 DNA: TGCAGCGTTCGATGGAGCTACGAGCAGTACTTC. Translated, it gives CSVRWSYEQYF.

This sequence joins TRBV4-1 and TRBJ2-7, with 8 positions matching TRBD1. Germline CDR1 and CDR2: MGHRA and YSYEKL. J gave up 7 bases and V 0 bases, and 8 bases lay outside the gene matches. The CDR3 is made up of 15 amino acids. The CDR3 sequence: CASSQEEQGAREQYF. In DNA form, the CDR3 reads TGCGCCAGCAGCCAAGAAGAGCAGGGGGCGCGGGAGCAGTACTTC.

The chain employs TRBV13 and TRBJ2-7; D gene unclear. The CDR3 is 13 residues long. Germline CDR1 reads PRHDT; CDR2 reads FYEKMQ (reference sequence). Trimming pared 0 bases from V and 2 bases from J, leaving 5 bases between. The DNA of the CDR3 is TGTGCCAGCAGCTTAGGCGGTACCTACGAGCAGTACTTC. Its translation: CASSLGGTYEQYF. Looking up the rest from reference TRBV13 and TRBJ2-7 gives the full variable domain: AAGVIQSPRHLIKEKRETATLKCYPIPRHDTVYWYQQGPGQDPQFLISFYEKMQSDKGSIPDRFSAQQFSDYHSELNMSSLELGDSALYFCASSLGGTYEQYFGPGTRLTVT.

The chain links TRBV7-2 to TRBJ1-4; D is possibly TRBD1 (6 bases). The germline V gene encodes CDR1 SGHTA and CDR2 FQGNSA. The CDR3 totals 16 residues. V shed 5 bases and J shed 0 bases, with 13 bases lying between them. The CDR3 sequence: CASSPRDTATNEKLFF. CDR3 in DNA: TGTGCCAGCAGCCCTCGGGACACCGCAACTAATGAAAAACTGTTTTTT.

This clone was detected only a few times. The chain employs TRBV29-1 and TRBJ1-4, with D unclear. Trimming shortened V by 5 bases and J by 8 bases, and 12 bases separated the two germline ends. CDR3 length equals 12 residues. Per germline, CDR1 SQVTM and CDR2 ANQGSEA. The CDR3 sequence: CSVHNAEEKLFF. In DNA form, the CDR3 reads TGCAGCGTTCATAACGCTGAGGAAAAACTGTTTTTT.

This clone was counted between two and nine times. V gene TRBV2 combines with J gene TRBJ1-2, with no clear D. The length of the CDR3 is 14 residues. V lost 1 base to trimming and J lost 1 base, with 7 bases between them. Germline V CDR1 and CDR2: SNHLY, FYNNEI. CDR3 nucleotides: TGTGCCAGCAGTGAAGGGGCCTTTAACTATGGCTACACCTTC. Amino acids: CASSEGAFNYGYTF.

The V gene is TRBV15, the J gene TRBJ2-2; a possible D gene is TRBD2 (6 bases). CDR1 is LNHNV, CDR2 YYDKDF, per germline (reference sequence). Between the trimmed V and J ends, which lost 2 bases and 1 base, there was a span of 11 bases. This CDR3 has 16 amino acids. CDR3 in amino acids: CATSRMVGGNTGELFF. CDR3 nucleotides: TGTGCCACCAGCAGAATGGTGGGGGGGAACACCGGGGAGCTGTTTTTT.

CDR3 DNA sequence: TGTGCCAGCAGCTTTTTGACAGGGGCGTACCCTGAAGCTTTCTTT. It codes for CASSFLTGAYPEAFF. V is TRBV7-2 and J is TRBJ1-1; TRBD1 aligns across 8 bases. The V segment lost 3 bases and the J segment 6 bases; nucleotides outside the gene matches: 9. The CDR3 sequence is 15 residues long. Germline assignment: CDR1 SGHTA and CDR2 FQGNSA. The full variable domain, completed using reference TRBV7-2 and TRBJ1-1, is GAGVSQSPSNKVTEKGKDVELRCDPISGHTALYWYRQSLGQGLEFLIYFQGNSAPDKSGLPSDRFSAERTGGSVSTLTIQRTQQEDSAVYLCASSFLTGAYPEAFFGQGTRLTVV.

This clone has just a few counts. The chain recombines TRBV7-2 with TRBJ2-7, with D tentatively TRBD2 (5 bases). Germline-derived CDR1 and CDR2 are SGHTA and FQGNSA. The CDR3 runs 15 residues. The V end was cut by 1 base, the J end by 2 bases, with 12 bases between. In DNA, the CDR3 is TGTGCCAGCAGCTTAGACCGAAGAGGGACCTACGAGCAGTACTTC. Protein sequence: CASSLDRRGTYEQYF.

The J gene is TRBJ2-7, the V gene TRBV7-2; 10 bases agree with TRBD2. The length of the CDR3 is 15 residues. CDR1 is SGHTA, CDR2 FQGNSA, per germline. Losses at the gene ends were 5 bases for V and 3 bases for J; bases not matched to a gene: 7. CDR3 sequence reads: CASSPGLASFYEQYF. CDR3 bases: TGTGCCAGCAGCCCGGGACTAGCGTCCTTCTACGAGCAGTACTTC.